The rows below give T cell receptor beta chains drawn from one sample of a study of blood T cell repertoires in COVID-19. Repertoires were generated with immunoSEQ multiplex PCR, while TCRdb's copy carries only in-frame clones and drops some. The sample contains around 300,000 clones, approximately 87% of which appear only once. The sequenced sample consisted of peripheral blood. Source of these receptors: a woman aged 45-59 years with active or convalescent COVID-19. Both conserved end residues are part of each CDR3. A D gene is named only where the DNA matches it firmly. Size is omitted from some rows. Given values are once, few, many or a class for expanded clones.

V gene	J gene	D gene	clone size	CDR3 protein	CDR3 DNA
TRBV10-3	TRBJ1-1	TRBD1	-	CAISEQGAQYTEAFF	TGTGCCATCAGTGAACAGGGGGCTCAGTACACTGAAGCTTTCTTT
TRBV19	TRBJ2-1	-	-	CASSVGGTSYNEQFF	TGTGCCAGTAGTGTCGGAGGGACCTCCTACAATGAGCAGTTCTTC
TRBV6-5	TRBJ1-2	TRBD1	once	CASSYPGQGHYTF	TGTGCCAGCAGTTACCCCGGACAGGGGCACTACACCTTC
TRBV11-3	TRBJ2-2	-	-	CASSLARKDAGELFF	TGTGCCAGCAGCTTAGCCAGGAAAGACGCCGGGGAGCTGTTTTTT
TRBV20-1	TRBJ1-2	TRBD1	once	CSATTGVGYTF	TGCAGTGCTACGACAGGGGTAGGCTACACCTTC
TRBV7-2	TRBJ1-5	TRBD1	once	CASTVTGGGQPQHF	TGTGCCAGCACGGTTACAGGGGGCGGACAGCCCCAGCATTTT
TRBV7-9	TRBJ2-7	TRBD1	-	CASSSLSGQGVFPLF	TGTGCCAGCAGCTCATTATCGGGACAGGGGGTATTCCCCCTCTTC
TRBV5-4	TRBJ1-6	TRBD1	-	CASSLGTGTSNSPLHF	TGTGCCAGCAGCTTAGGGACAGGCACCTCAAATTCACCCCTCCACTTT
TRBV5-1	TRBJ2-2	-	-	CASSVPRVGELFF	TGCGCCAGCAGTGTCCCTCGGGTAGGGGAGCTGTTTTTT
TRBV18	TRBJ2-3	-	-	CASSPPSVTDTQYF	TGTGCCAGCTCACCACCTAGCGTCACAGATACGCAGTATTTT
TRBV11-2	TRBJ2-6	TRBD2	-	CASSRGLAGGAHGANVLTF	TGTGCCAGCAGCCGAGGACTAGCGGGGGGAGCGCATGGGGCCAACGTCCTGACTTTC
TRBV27	TRBJ2-1	-	-	CASSLLPVGNEQFF	TGTGCCAGCAGTTTACTACCTGTCGGCAATGAGCAGTTCTTC
TRBV6-5	TRBJ1-1	TRBD1	-	CASSRATGRTEAFF	TGTGCCAGCAGCCGAGCGACAGGGAGAACTGAAGCTTTCTTT
TRBV2	TRBJ1-4	-	-	CASSDGRGEEKLFF	TGTGCCAGCAGCGACGGGAGGGGTGAAGAAAAACTGTTTTTT
TRBV21-1	TRBJ1-1	-	-	CASSKATREAFF	TGTGCCAGCAGCAAAGCAACGAGGGAAGCTTTCTTT
TRBV28	TRBJ2-7	TRBD2	-	CASSLAVSGSYEQYF	TGTGCCAGCAGTTTAGCGGTTAGCGGGAGCTACGAGCAGTACTTC
TRBV5-1	TRBJ2-5	-	-	CASSLLGPSYRDGKETQYF	TGCGCCAGCAGCTTGTTAGGCCCCTCTTACAGGGATGGGAAGGAGACCCAGTACTTC
TRBV7-2	TRBJ1-1	-	-	CASSAVVAYTEAFF	TGTGCCAGCAGCGCGGTGGTCGCGTACACTGAAGCTTTCTTT
TRBV7-2	TRBJ1-4	TRBD1	-	CASSRDRGRTNEKLFF	TGTGCCAGCAGCCGGGACAGGGGGCGCACTAATGAAAAACTGTTTTTT
TRBV7-2	TRBJ1-1	TRBD1	-	CASSLAPGRGRVTEAFF	TGTGCCAGCAGCTTAGCGCCGGGCAGGGGGCGCGTCACTGAAGCTTTCTTT
TRBV18	TRBJ1-5	-	-	CASSPERAGQPQHF	TGTGCCAGCTCACCAGAAAGAGCCGGTCAGCCCCAGCATTTT
TRBV30	TRBJ1-1	-	-	CAWSGGRVNTEAFF	TGTGCCTGGAGTGGGGGCAGGGTAAACACTGAAGCTTTCTTT
TRBV10-2	TRBJ2-7	-	-	CASSNGRSYEQYF	TGCGCCAGCAGTAACGGGAGAAGCTACGAGCAGTACTTC
TRBV29-1	TRBJ1-1	TRBD1	-	CSADSGTGNMNTEAFF	TGCAGCGCTGACTCCGGGACAGGGAACATGAACACTGAAGCTTTCTTT
TRBV9	TRBJ2-3	-	-	CASSVVGGGPVDTQYF	TGTGCCAGCAGCGTAGTAGGGGGAGGGCCTGTAGATACGCAGTATTTT
TRBV11-1	TRBJ1-1	-	few	CASSLQSNTEAFF	TGTGCCAGCAGCTTACAGTCGAACACTGAAGCTTTCTTT
TRBV5-1	TRBJ2-1	TRBD2	-	CASSRTSGGHYNEQFF	TGCGCCAGCAGCCGGACTAGCGGGGGCCATTACAATGAGCAGTTCTTC
TRBV7-2	TRBJ2-7	-	-	CASSTPQGRGYEQYF	TGTGCCAGCAGCACACCGCAGGGAAGGGGCTACGAGCAGTACTTC
TRBV7-9	TRBJ1-4	-	-	CASSLTANPYGGPKKLFF	TGTGCCAGCAGCCTGACCGCGAACCCCTACGGAGGCCCGAAAAAACTGTTTTTT
TRBV9	TRBJ2-3	TRBD2	-	CASSVDSGRADTQYF	TGTGCCAGCAGCGTGGATAGCGGGAGAGCAGATACGCAGTATTTT
TRBV27	TRBJ1-6	TRBD1	-	CASSPTTGYYNSPLHF	TGTGCCAGCAGTCCAACGACAGGGTACTATAATTCACCCCTCCACTTT
TRBV7-3	TRBJ2-1	-	-	CASSLRPPREMYYNEQFF	TGTGCCAGCAGCTTAAGACCCCCCCGGGAGATGTACTACAATGAGCAGTTCTTC
TRBV6-5	TRBJ1-2	-	few	CASSRPRDGYTF	TGTGCCAGCAGTCGACCCAGGGATGGCTACACCTTC
TRBV20-1	TRBJ1-2	TRBD1	few	CSATTGVGYTF	TGCAGTGCTACGACAGGGGTTGGCTACACCTTC
TRBV29-1	TRBJ2-1	TRBD2	once	CSVEDLAGEPTDNEQFF	TGCAGCGTTGAAGATCTAGCGGGAGAGCCAACTGATAATGAGCAGTTCTTC
TRBV6-2/TRBV6-3	TRBJ1-2	-	-	CASSWDLGDYGYTF	TGTGCCAGCAGTTGGGATCTAGGGGACTATGGCTACACCTTC
TRBV7-8	TRBJ1-2	TRBD1	-	CASSRAGGLDYGYTF	TGTGCCAGCAGCCGAGCAGGGGGCCTGGACTATGGCTACACCTTC
TRBV3-1/TRBV3-2	TRBJ1-2	TRBD1	-	CASSQEGTGRGYTF	TGTGCCAGCAGCCAAGAGGGGACAGGGCGCGGCTACACCTTC
TRBV12-5	TRBJ2-5	-	-	CASGPYNQETQYF	TGTGCTAGTGGCCCGTATAATCAAGAGACCCAGTACTTC
TRBV7-2	TRBJ1-2	-	-	CASSLQGPIDGYTF	TGTGCCAGCAGCTTACAGGGGCCTATAGATGGCTACACCTTC
TRBV4-2	TRBJ1-2	-	-	CASSQDGELLNGYTF	TGTGCCAGCAGCCAAGATGGAGAGCTTCTGAATGGCTACACCTTC
TRBV18	TRBJ1-1	TRBD1	-	CASSPPDRAVNTEAFF	TGTGCCAGCTCACCACCGGACAGGGCGGTGAACACTGAAGCTTTCTTT
TRBV5-1	TRBJ2-5	TRBD2	-	CASSETSGGLTQYF	TGCGCCAGCAGTGAGACTAGCGGGGGGTTGACCCAGTACTTC
TRBV5-6	TRBJ2-3	TRBD1	-	CASSFGTGVPDTQYF	TGTGCCAGCAGCTTTGGGACAGGGGTGCCAGATACGCAGTATTTT
TRBV29-1	TRBJ1-5	-	-	CSVEEAQNQPQHF	TGCAGCGTTGAAGAGGCACAAAATCAGCCCCAGCATTTT
TRBV18	TRBJ2-1	TRBD2	-	CASSPRLAGNEQFF	TGTGCCAGCTCACCACGGCTAGCGGGAAATGAGCAGTTCTTC
TRBV5-1	TRBJ2-3	-	-	CASSAGGVSTDTQYF	TGCGCCAGCAGCGCCGGAGGGGTGAGCACAGATACGCAGTATTTT
TRBV3-1/TRBV3-2	TRBJ1-3	-	-	CASSQSDSSGNTIYF	TGTGCCAGCAGCCAATCCGACAGCTCTGGAAACACCATATATTTT
TRBV5-4	TRBJ1-1	TRBD1	-	CASSWTGTMNTEAFF	TGTGCCAGCAGCTGGACAGGGACCATGAACACTGAAGCTTTCTTT
TRBV9	TRBJ1-3	-	-	CASSQGSGNTIYF	TGTGCCAGCAGTCAGGGTTCCGGAAACACCATATATTTT
TRBV4-3	TRBJ2-2	-	-	CASSQSGKGAGELFF	TGCGCCAGCAGCCAAAGTGGGAAGGGAGCCGGGGAGCTGTTTTTT
TRBV7-3	TRBJ2-2	-	-	CASSLDGGNTGELFF	TGTGCCAGCAGCTTAGACGGCGGAAACACCGGGGAGCTGTTTTTT
TRBV7-2	TRBJ2-1	TRBD2	-	CASSLVAGGNNEQFF	TGTGCCAGCAGCTTAGTGGCGGGAGGCAACAATGAGCAGTTCTTC
TRBV5-1	TRBJ1-1	-	-	CASSLRVSSENTEAFF	TGCGCCAGCAGCTTAAGGGTTTCTAGCGAGAACACTGAAGCTTTCTTT
TRBV5-1	TRBJ2-3	-	-	CASSWGGPTDTQYF	TGCGCCAGCAGCTGGGGAGGTCCCACAGATACGCAGTATTTT
TRBV24-1	TRBJ2-1	TRBD1	-	CATSDFRGRDRDYNEQFF	TGTGCCACCAGTGATTTTAGGGGAAGGGACAGGGATTACAATGAGCAGTTCTTC
TRBV2	TRBJ2-7	TRBD2	once	CASLLAATPYEQYF	TGTGCCAGCCTTCTAGCGGCGACTCCCTACGAGCAGTACTTC
TRBV7-2	TRBJ2-7	TRBD2	-	CASSYRRLAGGPRFHEQYF	TGTGCCAGCAGCTATAGAAGACTAGCGGGGGGGCCCAGGTTCCACGAGCAGTACTTC
TRBV15	TRBJ1-5	-	-	CATSSYREGNQPQHF	TGTGCCACCAGCAGTTACAGGGAAGGCAATCAGCCCCAGCATTTT
TRBV29-1	TRBJ1-2	TRBD1	-	CSVEDRDRGDYGYTF	TGCAGCGTTGAAGACAGGGACAGGGGGGACTATGGCTACACCTTC